A selection of T cell receptor beta chains follows, all from one sample in a study of radiation and T cells in renal cell carcinoma. The protocol was immunoSEQ multiplex PCR, while the TCRdb copy is restricted to in-frame clones and leaves out a portion. This sample has roughly 75,000 clones, with roughly 87% found just once. The sequences come from blood, collected from a patient whose treatment included radiotherapy and nephrectomy. The receptors stem from a man aged 55 to 70 with renal cell carcinoma. Each CDR3 is given with its conserved first and last residue. A D gene is named only where the DNA matches it firmly. Only part of the rows carry a size: once, few, many, or a class if the clone is expanded.

clone size: .
V gene: TRBV7-9
D gene: .
J gene: TRBJ2-1
CDR3 protein: CASSLTEARLRKTQFF
CDR3 DNA: TGTGCCAGCAGCTTAACTGAAGCTCGTCTAAGGAAGACCCAGTTCTTC

clone size: .
V gene: TRBV6-1
D gene: TRBD1
J gene: TRBJ2-5
CDR3 protein: CASSRTGSETQYF
CDR3 DNA: TGTGCCAGCAGTAGGACAGGGTCGGAGACCCAGTACTTC

clone size: .
V gene: TRBV27
D gene: .
J gene: TRBJ2-7
CDR3 protein: CASSSVGQGTYEQYF
CDR3 DNA: TGTGCCAGCAGTTCTGTAGGCCAGGGGACCTACGAGCAGTACTTC

clone size: .
V gene: TRBV5-1
D gene: .
J gene: TRBJ2-3
CDR3 protein: CASRILASVADTQYF
CDR3 DNA: TGCGCCAGCAGGATTCTAGCGTCGGTTGCAGATACGCAGTATTTT

clone size: .
V gene: TRBV28
D gene: TRBD2
J gene: TRBJ2-1
CDR3 protein: CASSPRSSGSRGEQFF
CDR3 DNA: TGTGCCAGCAGTCCTAGGTCTAGCGGGAGCCGGGGTGAGCAGTTCTTC

clone size: .
V gene: TRBV5-6
D gene: TRBD1
J gene: TRBJ2-7
CDR3 protein: CASSWTGVTYEQYF
CDR3 DNA: TGTGCCAGCAGCTGGACAGGGGTGACCTACGAGCAGTACTTC

clone size: .
V gene: TRBV10-3
D gene: TRBD2
J gene: TRBJ2-3
CDR3 protein: CAISLAGGTDTQYF
CDR3 DNA: TGTGCCATCAGTCTAGCGGGAGGCACAGATACGCAGTATTTT

clone size: .
V gene: TRBV7-8
D gene: .
J gene: TRBJ1-4
CDR3 protein: CASSTYRIATNEKLFF
CDR3 DNA: TGTGCCAGCAGCACCTACAGAATTGCAACTAATGAAAAACTGTTTTTT

clone size: .
V gene: TRBV7-6
D gene: .
J gene: TRBJ2-1
CDR3 protein: CASSPLGASGKNEQFF
CDR3 DNA: TGTGCCAGCAGCCCCCTAGGTGCCAGTGGAAAGAATGAGCAGTTCTTC

clone size: many
V gene: TRBV5-1
D gene: .
J gene: TRBJ1-2
CDR3 protein: CASSLAGLAGQDGYTF
CDR3 DNA: TGCGCCAGCAGCTTGGCCGGTTTAGCGGGGCAGGATGGCTACACCTTC

clone size: .
V gene: TRBV14
D gene: TRBD1
J gene: TRBJ2-7
CDR3 protein: CASSQGTGNPHPEQYF
CDR3 DNA: TGTGCCAGCAGCCAAGGGACAGGTAACCCCCACCCCGAGCAGTACTTC

clone size: .
V gene: TRBV19
D gene: TRBD1
J gene: TRBJ2-5
CDR3 protein: CASSPRTGRGQETQYF
CDR3 DNA: TGTGCCAGTAGTCCAAGGACAGGGCGGGGCCAAGAGACCCAGTACTTC

clone size: once
V gene: TRBV7-6
D gene: TRBD1
J gene: TRBJ2-7
CDR3 protein: CASSLLVGRGYDEQYF
CDR3 DNA: TGTGCCAGCAGCTTATTAGTGGGCAGGGGGTATGACGAGCAGTACTTC

clone size: .
V gene: TRBV19
D gene: TRBD1
J gene: TRBJ1-1
CDR3 protein: CASEPRDRLNTEAFF
CDR3 DNA: TGTGCCAGTGAACCAAGGGACAGGTTGAACACTGAAGCTTTCTTT

clone size: .
V gene: TRBV19
D gene: .
J gene: TRBJ2-2
CDR3 protein: CASSRREAGELFF
CDR3 DNA: TGTGCCAGTAGTCGAAGGGAGGCCGGGGAGCTGTTTTTT

clone size: few
V gene: TRBV4-2
D gene: .
J gene: TRBJ2-1
CDR3 protein: CASSPTGYNEQFF
CDR3 DNA: TGTGCCAGCAGCCCGACCGGTTACAATGAGCAGTTCTTC

clone size: many
V gene: TRBV5-6
D gene: TRBD1
J gene: TRBJ2-7
CDR3 protein: CASSLGQGAYEQYF
CDR3 DNA: TGTGCCAGCAGCTTGGGACAGGGGGCCTACGAGCAGTACTTC

clone size: .
V gene: TRBV23-1
D gene: .
J gene: TRBJ2-1
CDR3 protein: CASSQGEQGPYNEQFF
CDR3 DNA: TGCGCCAGCAGTCAAGGAGAACAGGGACCATACAATGAGCAGTTCTTC

clone size: once
V gene: TRBV12-5
D gene: .
J gene: TRBJ1-1
CDR3 protein: CASGRAGGEGRNTEAFF
CDR3 DNA: TGTGCTAGTGGTCGGGCGGGGGGCGAAGGGAGGAACACTGAAGCTTTCTTT

clone size: .
V gene: TRBV28
D gene: .
J gene: TRBJ2-4
CDR3 protein: CASSFILTNIQYF
CDR3 DNA: TGTGCCAGCAGTTTCATCCTCACGAACATTCAGTACTTC

clone size: .
V gene: TRBV18
D gene: .
J gene: TRBJ2-1
CDR3 protein: CASSPLGAGAYNEQFF
CDR3 DNA: TGTGCCAGCTCACCACTGGGGGCCGGGGCCTACAATGAGCAGTTCTTC

clone size: few
V gene: TRBV19
D gene: .
J gene: TRBJ1-1
CDR3 protein: CASSTGTLNTEAFF
CDR3 DNA: TGTGCCAGTAGTACTGGGACGCTGAACACTGAAGCTTTCTTT

clone size: .
V gene: TRBV4-3
D gene: TRBD2
J gene: TRBJ2-3
CDR3 protein: CASSQEREAGVRDTQYF
CDR3 DNA: TGCGCCAGCAGCCAAGAACGGGAAGCGGGAGTGAGAGATACGCAGTATTTT

clone size: .
V gene: TRBV5-1
D gene: .
J gene: TRBJ2-6
CDR3 protein: CASSLGVSGANVLTF
CDR3 DNA: TGCGCCAGCAGCTTGGGAGTCTCTGGGGCCAACGTCCTGACTTTC

clone size: few
V gene: TRBV2
D gene: .
J gene: TRBJ1-6
CDR3 protein: CASGKGEGSPLHF
CDR3 DNA: TGTGCCAGCGGAAAGGGGGAGGGTTCACCCCTCCACTTT

clone size: .
V gene: TRBV28
D gene: .
J gene: TRBJ1-5
CDR3 protein: CASRRGLDQPQHF
CDR3 DNA: TGTGCCAGCAGGAGGGGGTTGGATCAGCCCCAGCATTTT

clone size: .
V gene: TRBV19
D gene: .
J gene: TRBJ1-2
CDR3 protein: CASSLTLQGNEGYTF
CDR3 DNA: TGTGCCAGTAGTCTCACATTACAGGGTAATGAAGGCTACACCTTC

clone size: .
V gene: TRBV5-1
D gene: TRBD2
J gene: TRBJ2-7
CDR3 protein: CASSLGLAGAYEQYF
CDR3 DNA: TGCGCCAGCAGCTTGGGACTAGCGGGAGCCTACGAGCAGTACTTC

clone size: .
V gene: TRBV5-1
D gene: TRBD2
J gene: TRBJ2-3
CDR3 protein: CASSLEGGTVVDTQYF
CDR3 DNA: TGCGCCAGCAGCTTGGAGGGAGGGACGGTGGTAGATACGCAGTATTTT

clone size: .
V gene: TRBV5-1
D gene: TRBD1
J gene: TRBJ2-7
CDR3 protein: CASSLQGATLYEQYF
CDR3 DNA: TGCGCCAGCAGCTTACAGGGGGCGACCCTCTACGAGCAGTACTTC

clone size: .
V gene: TRBV9
D gene: .
J gene: TRBJ1-2
CDR3 protein: CASSPPNYGYTF
CDR3 DNA: TGTGCCAGCAGCCCCCCCAACTATGGCTACACCTTC

clone size: .
V gene: TRBV4-1
D gene: TRBD1
J gene: TRBJ1-4
CDR3 protein: CASRRTGGATNEKLFF
CDR3 DNA: TGCGCCAGCAGAAGGACAGGGGGAGCAACTAATGAAAAACTGTTTTTT

clone size: few
V gene: TRBV7-9
D gene: .
J gene: TRBJ2-7
CDR3 protein: CASTRGSYEQYF
CDR3 DNA: TGTGCCAGCACCCGAGGATCTTACGAGCAGTACTTC

clone size: few
V gene: TRBV11-2
D gene: .
J gene: TRBJ2-1
CDR3 protein: CASSLAGEEQFF
CDR3 DNA: TGTGCCAGCAGCTTAGCAGGCGAGGAGCAGTTCTTC

clone size: once
V gene: TRBV7-9
D gene: TRBD1
J gene: TRBJ2-7
CDR3 protein: CASSSGQGMDEQYF
CDR3 DNA: TGTGCCAGCAGCTCCGGACAGGGGATGGACGAGCAGTACTTC

clone size: .
V gene: TRBV6-1
D gene: TRBD2
J gene: TRBJ2-3
CDR3 protein: CASLDGRTSPDTQYF
CDR3 DNA: TGTGCCAGCCTGGACGGGAGGACTAGCCCAGATACGCAGTATTTT

clone size: .
V gene: TRBV6-5
D gene: .
J gene: TRBJ1-2
CDR3 protein: CASSAQVNYGYTF
CDR3 DNA: TGTGCCAGCAGTGCACAGGTTAACTATGGCTACACCTTC

clone size: .
V gene: TRBV7-7
D gene: TRBD2
J gene: TRBJ2-3
CDR3 protein: CASSPFSGRAADTQYF
CDR3 DNA: TGTGCCAGCAGCCCCTTTAGCGGGAGGGCCGCAGATACGCAGTATTTT

clone size: few
V gene: TRBV18
D gene: .
J gene: TRBJ1-2
CDR3 protein: CASSDSAAYGYTF
CDR3 DNA: TGTGCCAGCTCTGACAGCGCGGCCTATGGCTACACCTTC

clone size: .
V gene: TRBV19
D gene: .
J gene: TRBJ2-3
CDR3 protein: CASRDRDPGDTQYF
CDR3 DNA: TGTGCCAGTAGGGACCGGGACCCAGGGGATACGCAGTATTTT

clone size: .
V gene: TRBV5-1
D gene: .
J gene: TRBJ1-2
CDR3 protein: CASSHGGDPNYGYTF
CDR3 DNA: TGCGCCAGCAGTCACGGCGGAGATCCTAACTATGGCTACACCTTC

clone size: .
V gene: TRBV29-1
D gene: .
J gene: TRBJ1-3
CDR3 protein: CSVVRGGTIYF
CDR3 DNA: TGCAGCGTTGTTCGGGGAGGCACCATATATTTT

clone size: .
V gene: TRBV2
D gene: .
J gene: TRBJ1-2
CDR3 protein: CASRRQGLNYGYTF
CDR3 DNA: TGTGCCAGCAGGAGGCAGGGGCTTAACTATGGCTACACCTTC

clone size: .
V gene: TRBV9
D gene: TRBD2
J gene: TRBJ2-1
CDR3 protein: CASSASGRDNEQFF
CDR3 DNA: TGTGCCAGCAGCGCTAGCGGGAGGGACAATGAGCAGTTCTTC

clone size: .
V gene: TRBV18
D gene: .
J gene: TRBJ2-6
CDR3 protein: CASSPLIFGSGANVLTF
CDR3 DNA: TGTGCCAGCTCACCGCTCATCTTCGGATCTGGGGCCAACGTCCTGACTTTC

clone size: few
V gene: TRBV19
D gene: .
J gene: TRBJ2-4
CDR3 protein: CASSDHQMASKGDIQYF
CDR3 DNA: TGTGCCAGTAGTGACCATCAAATGGCGTCCAAGGGAGACATTCAGTACTTC

clone size: .
V gene: TRBV7-2
D gene: .
J gene: TRBJ2-7
CDR3 protein: CASSEDFSSYEQYF
CDR3 DNA: TGTGCCAGCAGCGAGGACTTTTCCTCCTACGAGCAGTACTTC

clone size: .
V gene: TRBV5-4
D gene: TRBD1
J gene: TRBJ2-5
CDR3 protein: CASSFPGQGGEETQYF
CDR3 DNA: TGTGCCAGCAGCTTTCCGGGACAGGGTGGGGAAGAGACCCAGTACTTC

clone size: .
V gene: TRBV14
D gene: TRBD1
J gene: TRBJ1-3
CDR3 protein: CASSQPPTGTGNTIYF
CDR3 DNA: TGTGCCAGCAGCCAACCTCCGACAGGGACTGGAAACACCATATATTTT

clone size: .
V gene: TRBV11-3
D gene: .
J gene: TRBJ1-1
CDR3 protein: CASSLQGHTEAFF
CDR3 DNA: TGTGCCAGCAGCTTACAGGGCCATACTGAAGCTTTCTTT

clone size: few
V gene: TRBV9
D gene: TRBD1
J gene: TRBJ1-1
CDR3 protein: CASSATGQGYTEAFF
CDR3 DNA: TGTGCCAGCAGCGCGACGGGACAGGGATACACTGAAGCTTTCTTT

clone size: .
V gene: TRBV19
D gene: .
J gene: TRBJ2-1
CDR3 protein: CASSILGSEQFF
CDR3 DNA: TGTGCCAGTAGTATTTTGGGAAGTGAGCAGTTCTTC

clone size: .
V gene: TRBV7-2
D gene: TRBD1
J gene: TRBJ1-5
CDR3 protein: CASSQDRAQPQHF
CDR3 DNA: TGTGCCAGCAGCCAGGACAGGGCTCAGCCCCAGCATTTT

clone size: .
V gene: TRBV5-1
D gene: TRBD1
J gene: TRBJ2-6
CDR3 protein: CASSERGQGYLSGANVLTF
CDR3 DNA: TGCGCCAGCAGCGAAAGAGGACAGGGCTATCTCTCTGGGGCCAACGTCCTGACTTTC

clone size: .
V gene: TRBV6-1
D gene: TRBD1
J gene: TRBJ1-2
CDR3 protein: CASSVGRLGGQGSANYGYTF
CDR3 DNA: TGTGCCAGCAGTGTTGGGCGGTTAGGGGGACAGGGCTCCGCTAACTATGGCTACACCTTC

clone size: .
V gene: TRBV27
D gene: .
J gene: TRBJ2-1
CDR3 protein: CASRRGTVNNEQFF
CDR3 DNA: TGTGCCAGCCGCAGGGGGACTGTTAACAATGAGCAGTTCTTC

clone size: .
V gene: TRBV27
D gene: .
J gene: TRBJ2-5
CDR3 protein: CASSSVGTRSETQYF
CDR3 DNA: TGTGCCAGCAGCTCAGTTGGGACGAGATCAGAGACCCAGTACTTC